Presented here are 15 T cell receptor beta chains from one specimen sequenced in a study of cytomegalovirus exposure and HLA in healthy donors (dated by TCRdb to 2017 to 2019). Receptor amplification or capture employed the immunoSEQ multiplex PCR assay. For the multiplex PCR, a mixture combining 60 forward primers for TCR Vbeta segments and 13 reverse primers for TCR Jbeta segments was used. The source is immuneACCESS, and TCRdb retained only in-frame sequences with V and J called. Part of the clones is not carried over; for the studies checked, unresolved V genes explain less than half of this, and the remainder is unexplained. In this sample's table one finds about 48,000 clones. The ten biggest clones cover roughly 5.5% of the sample. The sequencing sample was made of PBMCs. These receptors were collected from a male donor in good health and CMV-seropositive.

The genes are TRBV10-3 and TRBJ1-1; TRBD1 matches 9 bases. V lost 3 bases, J lost 1 base, and 3 bases stayed unmatched. The CDR3 totals 15 residues. Germline loops: CDR1 ENHRY, CDR2 SYGVKD. The CDR3 reads CAISDWDRENTEAFF. DNA for the CDR3: TGTGCCATCAGTGACTGGGACAGGGAGAACACTGAAGCTTTCTTT.

CDR3 sequence: CASSRVHSGGSYEQYF. The CDR3 DNA reads as TGTGCCAGCAGTAGGGTCCATAGCGGGGGGTCCTACGAGCAGTACTTC. This sequence joins TRBV28 and TRBJ2-7; 10 positions agree with TRBD2. The CDR3 runs 16 residues. Germline V gene data show CDR1 as MDHEN and CDR2 as SYDVKM. The J segment lost 1 base and the V segment lost 5 bases, leaving 8 bases of the junction unmatched.

The chain employs TRBV7-2 and TRBJ2-7; 7 bases agree with TRBD1. V shed 5 bases and J 4 bases; nucleotides not matched to a gene: 11. Germline-derived CDR1 and CDR2 are SGHTA and FQGNSA. This CDR3 comprises 15 residues. Here the CDR3 DNA reads TGTGCCAGCAGCCTCGGCGACAGGGAAGAGTACGAGCAGTACTTC. Translation gives CASSLGDREEYEQYF.

The V and J genes are TRBV7-2 and TRBJ1-6; D call uncertain. The V end lost 1 base, the J end lost 9 bases, and 10 bases lay between the germline ends. The CDR3 length is 14 residues. CDR1 and CDR2 (germline): SGHTA, FQGNSA. The CDR3 region is CASSLEQRPSPLHF. The CDR3 DNA is TGTGCCAGCAGCTTAGAACAGAGACCTTCACCCCTCCACTTT.

V is TRBV7-7 and J is TRBJ1-4; D not resolved. Germline V gene sequence: CDR1 SSHAT, CDR2 FNYEAQ (reference sequence). V gave up 2 bases and J gave up 17 bases, with 9 bases separating them. The CDR3 has 10 residues. CDR3 protein: CASSLRGPFF. Here the CDR3 DNA reads TGTGCCAGCAGCTTACGTGGGCCATTTTTT.

The V and J genes are TRBV7-2 and TRBJ1-6; D unresolved. This CDR3 contains 15 residues. V lost 5 bases to trimming and J lost 7 bases, with 15 bases between them. Germline loops: CDR1 SGHTA, CDR2 FQGNSA. DNA of the CDR3: TGTGCCAGCAGCCCCGGGAGGGTCGAGAATTCACCCCTCCACTTT. It encodes CASSPGRVENSPLHF.

This rearrangement joins TRBV29-1 to TRBJ2-7, with D perhaps matching TRBD1 (5 bases). The CDR3 runs 16 residues. V was clipped by 0 bases and J by 2 bases, with 17 bases between them. The germline V gene encodes CDR1 SQVTM and CDR2 ANQGSEA. CDR3 sequence: CSVEDPSHRNPYEQYF. CDR3 DNA: TGCAGCGTTGAAGATCCGTCTCACAGGAACCCCTACGAGCAGTACTTC.

This clone is deemed medium-sized by its frequency. The chain uses TRBV19 and TRBJ1-4; no clear D. V was pared by 3 bases and J by 6 bases, with 14 bases between. The CDR3 is made up of 15 amino acids. Germline V lookup: CDR1 LNHDA, CDR2 SQIVND (reference sequence). The CDR3 region is CASSIGLAGDEKLFF. Here the CDR3 DNA reads TGTGCCAGTAGTATCGGGTTGGCGGGTGATGAAAAACTGTTTTTT.

As concerns this clone: The junction departs from germline at one end; a sequencing error may be responsible. The V and J genes are TRBV2 and TRBJ2-7, with TRBD1 matching over 11 bases. The CDR3 spans 11 residues. Germline V gene sequence: CDR1 SNHLY, CDR2 FYNNEI. This CDR3 is CASRDRGLSFF. The CDR3 bases are TGTGCCAGCAGGGACAGGGGGCTAAGTTTCTTC.

J is TRBJ1-5 and V is TRBV6-1; D is undetermined. CDR1 and CDR2 (germline): MNHNS, SASEGT. The V end lost 2 bases, the J end lost 9 bases, and 17 bases lay between the germline ends. CDR3 size: 15 residues. CDR3 region: CASSELYGPERPQHF. The CDR3, as DNA: TGTGCCAGCAGTGAACTCTACGGTCCCGAGAGGCCCCAGCATTTT.

The V and J genes are TRBV15 and TRBJ2-5; D might be TRBD1 (6 bases). CDR3 length: 15 amino acids. V was clipped by 1 base and J by 2 bases, with 11 bases between them. Germline V CDR1 and CDR2: LNHNV, YYDKDF (reference sequence). The CDR3 loop is CATSRAGQMQETQYF. The DNA for the CDR3 is TGTGCCACCAGCAGAGCAGGACAGATGCAAGAGACCCAGTACTTC.

The CDR3, as DNA: TGTGCCTCTGTCATAGGCGGGCCGACTGAAGCTTTCTTT. Translated: CASVIGGPTEAFF. The chain recombines TRBV30 with TRBJ1-1; D remains ambiguous. CDR1 GTSNPN and CDR2 SVGIG come from the germline V gene (reference sequence). The CDR3 consists of 13 residues. V lost 7 bases, J lost 5 bases, and 17 bases lay in between.

The CDR3 region has the DNA TGTGCCAGTACCGGGGTGGGCACAGATACGCAGTATTTT. Protein: CASTGVGTDTQYF. The chain employs TRBV19 and TRBJ2-3, with D possibly TRBD2 on 5 matching bases. CDR1 LNHDA and CDR2 SQIVND come from the germline V gene (reference sequence). V lost 7 bases and J 1 base, leaving 9 bases between the germline ends. This CDR3 comprises 13 residues.

The gene calls are TRBV9 and TRBJ2-1; 8 bases are shared with TRBD1. The germline V gene encodes CDR1 SGDLS and CDR2 YYNGEE. The CDR3 is made up of 13 amino acids. The V gene end was trimmed by 5 bases and the J gene end by 8 bases; junction bases not matched to a gene: 6. In nucleotides, the CDR3 is TGTGCCAGCAGACCGTCAGGGGGCCATGAGCAGTTCTTC. It codes for CASRPSGGHEQFF.

V and J are TRBV7-9 and TRBJ1-2; D may be TRBD1 (5 bases). Looked up from germline, CDR1 is SEHNR and CDR2 is FQNEAQ (reference sequence). This CDR3 region has 14 residues. Deletions cut 1 base from V and 2 bases from J, with 8 bases between. As DNA, the CDR3 is TGTGCCAGCAGCTTAGTTGACAGCAACTATGGCTACACCTTC. Protein: CASSLVDSNYGYTF.